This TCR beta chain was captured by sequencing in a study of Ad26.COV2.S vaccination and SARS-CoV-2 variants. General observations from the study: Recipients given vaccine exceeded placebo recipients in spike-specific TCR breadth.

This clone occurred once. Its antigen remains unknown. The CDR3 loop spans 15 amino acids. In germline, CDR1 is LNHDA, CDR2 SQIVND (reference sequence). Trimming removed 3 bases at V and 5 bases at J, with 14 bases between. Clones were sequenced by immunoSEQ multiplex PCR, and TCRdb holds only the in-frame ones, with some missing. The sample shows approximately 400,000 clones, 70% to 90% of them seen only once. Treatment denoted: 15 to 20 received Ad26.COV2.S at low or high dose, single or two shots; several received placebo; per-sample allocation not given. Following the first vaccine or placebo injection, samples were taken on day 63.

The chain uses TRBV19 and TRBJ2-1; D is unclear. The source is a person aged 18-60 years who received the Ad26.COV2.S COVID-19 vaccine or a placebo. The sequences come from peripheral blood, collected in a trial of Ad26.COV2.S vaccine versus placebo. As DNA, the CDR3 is TGTGCCAGTAGTATGCCGGGCCCGCTTAACAATGAGCAGTTCTTC. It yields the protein CASSMPGPLNNEQFF.